This entry is about one T cell receptor (beta chain). These data are taken from a study of preoperative IRX-2 immunotherapy in early breast cancer. The table came from immunoSEQ multiplex PCR; TCRdb's copy has only in-frame clones and leaves some out. The table records 15,000 to 25,000 clones, approximately 86% of them present only once. Germline loops: CDR1 MGHDK, CDR2 SYGVNS. Trimming removed 5 bases at V and 2 bases at J, with 18 bases between. The CDR3 totals 16 residues. Documented treatment: preoperative locoregional IRX-2 cytokine immunotherapy. The clonotype was recovered from a human donor with breast cancer. This chain joins TRBV25-1 and TRBJ2-5; TRBD2 might be the D (6 bases). This specimen consisted of lymph node tissue, obtained after IRX-2 immunotherapy. Written as DNA, the CDR3 is TGTGCCAGCAGTTTGTATACTAGCAGACAACAAGAGACCCAGTACTTC. Protein: CASSLYTSRQQETQYF.